This is a list of T cell receptor beta chains from one sample in a study of blood T cell repertoires in COVID-19. Sequencing was performed with immunoSEQ multiplex PCR; in TCRdb, only in-frame clones are kept and a portion is missing. Of 25,000 to 35,000 clones in the sample, around 74% were seen once. The sequenced material came from peripheral blood. The receptors stem from a woman between 70 and 85 years old with active or convalescent COVID-19. Each CDR3 is given with its conserved first and last residue. The D gene is left open where the match is weak. Expanded clones are given a class, and other clones once, few, many or no size at all.

V gene	CDR3 length	D gene	J gene	clone size	CDR3 DNA	CDR3 protein
TRBV28	14	TRBD1	TRBJ2-5	few	TGTGCCAGCAGGGCAACAGGGGGCCAAGAGACCCAGTACTTC	CASRATGGQETQYF
TRBV2	14	TRBD1	TRBJ1-1	NA	TGTGCCAGCAGTGACCAGGGGGTGAACACTGAAGCTTTCTTT	CASSDQGVNTEAFF
TRBV7-2	13	NA	TRBJ1-5	NA	TGTGCCAGCAGCCCCTATAGCAATCAGCCCCAGCATTTT	CASSPYSNQPQHF
TRBV5-6	13	NA	TRBJ2-1	NA	TGTGCCAGCAGCTTGTACACCTACAATGAGCAGTTCTTC	CASSLYTYNEQFF
TRBV5-1	15	TRBD2	TRBJ2-1	NA	TGCGCCAGCAGCATCAGCGGGGCATCCTACAATGAGCAGTTCTTC	CASSISGASYNEQFF
TRBV9	13	NA	TRBJ2-1	NA	TGTGCCAGCAGCGTAGATGCGTCGAATGAGCAGTTCTTC	CASSVDASNEQFF
TRBV20-1	21	TRBD1	TRBJ1-1	NA	TGCAGTGCTAGTTTTGCTGGGGCAGGGGGTGATGAATCCCGGATTGTCGTAGGCGCTTTCTTT	CSASFAGAGGDESRIVVGAFF
TRBV19	16	TRBD1	TRBJ2-2	once	TGTGCCAGTAACTCTAGGGGGACAGGTAACACCGGGGAGCTGTTTTTT	CASNSRGTGNTGELFF
TRBV6-5	14	TRBD1	TRBJ2-3	NA	TGTGCCAGCAGCAGGGGGCAGGGCACAGATACGCAGTATTTT	CASSRGQGTDTQYF
TRBV7-2	14	TRBD1	TRBJ2-2	NA	TGTGCCAGCAGCTTGGGACAGCTAGGCGGGGAGCTGTTTTTT	CASSLGQLGGELFF
TRBV5-1	13	NA	TRBJ2-2	NA	TGCGCCAGCAGCTTGGGGGAGCCCGGGGAGCTGTTTTTT	CASSLGEPGELFF
TRBV10-3	13	NA	TRBJ1-2	NA	TGTGCCATCAAACCGACAGAGAGCTATGGCTACACCTTC	CAIKPTESYGYTF
TRBV27	13	NA	TRBJ1-1	NA	TGTGCCAGCAGTTTAGGGCGACACACTGAAGCTTTCTTT	CASSLGRHTEAFF
TRBV6-5	15	TRBD1	TRBJ2-5	NA	TGTGCCAGCAGGCAGAACAGGGGGCGAAAGGAGACCCAGTACTTC	CASRQNRGRKETQYF
TRBV6-2/TRBV6-3	12	NA	TRBJ1-2	NA	TGTGCCAGCAGTTACACGCGATCTGGCTACACCTTC	CASSYTRSGYTF
TRBV6-5	15	TRBD1	TRBJ1-3	few	TGTGCCAGCAGTCGACAGGGGGCGACTGGAAACACCATATATTTT	CASSRQGATGNTIYF
TRBV7-2	16	NA	TRBJ1-5	NA	TGTGCCAGCAGGGCCGGGACAAAATTTAGCAATCAGCCCCAGCATTTT	CASRAGTKFSNQPQHF
TRBV5-6	12	NA	TRBJ2-7	NA	TGTGCCAGCAGCTTGGATACCTACGAGCAGTACTTC	CASSLDTYEQYF
TRBV5-1	15	TRBD1	TRBJ1-1	NA	TGCGCCAGCAGCTTGGATACAGGGGGCAACACTGAAGCTTTCTTT	CASSLDTGGNTEAFF
TRBV5-1	14	NA	TRBJ2-7	few	TGCGCCAGCAGTCGAGAGGGTCGCTCCTACGAGCAGTACTTC	CASSREGRSYEQYF
TRBV19	14	TRBD1	TRBJ1-2	NA	TGTGCCAGTACCGGGGACAGGGCGTACTATGGCTACACCTTC	CASTGDRAYYGYTF
TRBV10-3	14	TRBD2	TRBJ2-2	NA	TGTGCCATCGGGGAGACTAGCGGGCCCGGGGAGCTGTTTTTT	CAIGETSGPGELFF
TRBV19	14	TRBD1	TRBJ2-7	few	TGTGCCAGTAGTCCCGGGACAGGGGGCTACGAGCAGTACTTC	CASSPGTGGYEQYF
TRBV9	14	NA	TRBJ2-4	few	TGTGCCAGCAGCGTAGGGTTTCAGGAAAACATTCAGTACTTC	CASSVGFQENIQYF
TRBV6-5	16	TRBD2	TRBJ2-7	NA	TGTGCCAGCAGTTACGCTCGGACTAGCATGGGCTACGAGCAGTACTTC	CASSYARTSMGYEQYF
TRBV18	15	NA	TRBJ1-3	few	TGTGCCAGCTCACCACCGGGGGGGACTGGAAACACCATATATTTT	CASSPPGGTGNTIYF
TRBV5-1	14	NA	TRBJ1-4	NA	TGCGCCAGCAGCTCGCCATCTAAGAGTGAAAAACTGTTTTTT	CASSSPSKSEKLFF
TRBV7-9	13	NA	TRBJ2-7	NA	TGTGCCAGCAGCCCAGCGGATTTCTACGAGCAGTACTTC	CASSPADFYEQYF
TRBV5-6	15	NA	TRBJ1-2	few	TGTGCCAGCAGCTTGGTGACGGGTGGGAACTATGGCTACACCTTC	CASSLVTGGNYGYTF
TRBV19	16	NA	TRBJ2-3	NA	TGTGCCAGTAGCCCTCGGCGGGAAAGATTCACAGATACGCAGTATTTT	CASSPRRERFTDTQYF
TRBV11-2	16	NA	TRBJ2-7	NA	TGTGCCAGCAGCTTAAGGGCGGGAACGTCCCCTTACGAGCAGTACTTC	CASSLRAGTSPYEQYF
TRBV19	15	NA	TRBJ1-1	NA	TGTGCCAGTAGGGGGGCCCAGAGAGCAGGCACTGAAGCTTTCTTT	CASRGAQRAGTEAFF
TRBV6-5	15	NA	TRBJ2-6	NA	TGTGCCAGCACAATCGGACAGTCTGGGGCCAACGTCCTGACTTTC	CASTIGQSGANVLTF
TRBV24-1	16	NA	TRBJ1-4	NA	TGTGCCACCGATAGACTAAAGGGTATCGAAAATGAAAAACTGTTTTTT	CATDRLKGIENEKLFF
TRBV2	18	NA	TRBJ2-3	NA	TGTGCCAGCAGTGAAGCCCCTTGGGCTGGCCGGAGCACAGATACGCAGTATTTT	CASSEAPWAGRSTDTQYF
TRBV7-6	15	NA	TRBJ1-6	NA	TGTGCCAGCAGCATTACCGACAGCTATAATTCACCCCTCCACTTT	CASSITDSYNSPLHF
TRBV5-5	12	NA	TRBJ1-1	NA	TGTGCCAGCAGCTTGGTGGAGGACGAAGCTTTCTTT	CASSLVEDEAFF
TRBV19	12	NA	TRBJ1-1	NA	TGTGCCAGTAGTATTGGTGCCGGGGAAGCTTTCTTT	CASSIGAGEAFF
TRBV3-1/TRBV3-2	15	TRBD2	TRBJ2-7	NA	TGTGCCAGCAGCCAGCCGGGACTAGCTATCTACGAGCAGTACTTC	CASSQPGLAIYEQYF
TRBV19	14	TRBD2	TRBJ2-2	NA	TGTGCCAGCAGGACCAGCGGGGGGGCCGGGGAGCTGTTTTTT	CASRTSGGAGELFF